A single sample is the source of the 10 T cell receptor beta chains below, sequenced in a study of shared clonotypes between healthy human individuals. The assay was immunoSEQ multiplex PCR, and TCRdb's table has in-frame clones only and misses some. The sample lists some 1.5 million clones; approximately 98% were seen once. Sequencing used naive CD4+ T cells sorted from blood. Subset given: CD45RA+ positively selected. These receptor sequences come from a man aged 25 to 40 in good health.

The chain has TRBV2 and TRBJ2-3, with 8 bases identical to TRBD1. Germline V gene lookup returns CDR1 SNHLY and CDR2 FYNNEI. The V gene end was trimmed by 5 bases and the J gene end by 2 bases; junction bases not matched to a gene: 6. The CDR3 is made up of 15 amino acids. The CDR3 DNA reads as TGTGCCAGCAGTCCACAGGGGGGCTACACAGATACGCAGTATTTT. It translates to CASSPQGGYTDTQYF.

The V call is TRBV7-9, the J call TRBJ1-3; D gene unclear. Germline V gives CDR1 SEHNR, CDR2 FQNEAQ (reference sequence). The V end lost 5 bases, the J end lost 2 bases, and 1 base lay between the germline ends. The CDR3 is 11 amino acids. The CDR3 region has the DNA TGTGCCAGCAGCACTGGAAACACCATATATTTT. Amino acids: CASSTGNTIYF.

The rearrangement joins TRBV5-5 to TRBJ1-2; 9 bases map to TRBD1. The CDR3 consists of 16 residues. Trimming took 4 bases from V and 1 from J; bases not matched to a gene: 8. Germline assignment: CDR1 SGHKS and CDR2 YYEKEE (reference sequence). The CDR3 loop is CASSIGQGTRNYGYTF. As DNA, the CDR3 is TGTGCCAGCAGCATTGGACAGGGGACACGTAACTATGGCTACACCTTC.

The rearrangement uses TRBV29-1 and TRBJ2-4, with D perhaps TRBD2 (5 bases). V gave up 1 base and J gave up 4 bases, with 11 bases separating them. The CDR3 spans 14 residues. Germline CDR1 and CDR2: SQVTM and ANQGSEA. The CDR3 loop reads CSVEGSGLKNIQYF. The CDR3 bases are TGCAGCGTTGAAGGAAGCGGTTTGAAAAACATTCAGTACTTC.

V and J are TRBV9 and TRBJ2-3, with 10 bases aligning to TRBD2. The CDR3 contains 16 residues. Germline loops: CDR1 SGDLS, CDR2 YYNGEE. V was clipped by 0 bases and J by 8 bases; unmatched bases: 9. CDR3 loop: CASSVVPSGSGATQYF. CDR3 nucleotide sequence: TGTGCCAGCAGCGTAGTTCCTAGCGGGAGCGGGGCTACGCAGTATTTT.

This chain connects TRBV25-1 to TRBJ1-3; D is unresolved. Per the germline V gene, CDR1 is MGHDK and CDR2 is SYGVNS. V was trimmed by 10 bases and J by 1 base, leaving 11 bases between them. This CDR3 is built from 13 residues. CDR3 loop: CATSASSGNTIYF. The CDR3 DNA sequence: TGTGCCACCTCGGCAAGTTCTGGAAACACCATATATTTT.

The CDR3 sequence: CASSPNLGGDTQYF. For the CDR3, the DNA is TGTGCCAGCAGCCCCAACCTAGGGGGCGATACGCAGTATTTT. The chain couples TRBV7-2 to TRBJ2-3; 7 bases map to TRBD1. V gave up 5 bases and J gave up 6 bases; unmatched junction bases: 8. The germline V gene encodes CDR1 SGHTA and CDR2 FQGNSA. The CDR3 has 14 residues. Looking up the rest from reference TRBV7-2 and TRBJ2-3 gives the full variable domain: GAGVSQSPSNKVTEKGKDVELRCDPISGHTALYWYRQSLGQGLEFLIYFQGNSAPDKSGLPSDRFSAERTGGSVSTLTIQRTQQEDSAVYLCASSPNLGGDTQYFGPGTRLTVL.

J is TRBJ2-5 and V is TRBV10-3; D is ambiguous. Trimming left V 6 bases short and J 6 bases short, with 8 bases between. The CDR3 totals 11 residues. CDR1 is ENHRY, CDR2 SYGVKD, per germline. The CDR3 sequence is CAIRDLQTQYF. The CDR3 DNA reads as TGTGCCATCAGGGACCTACAGACCCAGTACTTC.

The chain combines TRBV30 with TRBJ1-1; TRBD1 matches 10 bases. Germline assignment: CDR1 GTSNPN and CDR2 SVGIG (reference sequence). The J segment lost 6 bases and the V segment lost 3 bases, leaving 16 bases of the junction unmatched. CDR3 length equals 17 residues. CDR3: CAWRMRQGARPNAEAFF. Here the CDR3 DNA reads TGTGCCTGGAGAATGAGACAGGGGGCGCGCCCCAATGCTGAAGCTTTCTTT.

The count of this clone is one. This rearrangement joins TRBV29-1 to TRBJ2-7; D ambiguous. CDR1 is SQVTM and CDR2 is ANQGSEA in the germline V gene. The V and J ends lost 4 bases and 2 bases respectively, with 12 bases between them. The CDR3 loop spans 13 amino acids. The CDR3 loop reads CSVARSLPYEQYF. The CDR3 region has the DNA TGCAGCGTTGCCCGCTCTCTTCCCTACGAGCAGTACTTC.